This T cell receptor beta chain was recovered during a study of Ad26.COV2.S vaccination and SARS-CoV-2 variants. The method was immunoSEQ multiplex PCR; TCRdb's version includes in-frame clones alone and lacks a portion of them. Here the sample spans 300,000 to 400,000 clones, 85% to 90% being singletons. CDR3 length: 16 residues. The V gene's germline CDR1 is SGHRS and CDR2 YFSETQ. The V and J ends lost 0 bases and 2 bases respectively, with 14 bases between them. Treatment reported: 15 to 20 received Ad26.COV2.S at low or high dose, single or two shots; several received placebo; per-sample allocation not given. Sample collection was performed on day 63 after the first vaccine or placebo injection.

This receptor was obtained from a person aged 18 to 65 who received the Ad26.COV2.S COVID-19 vaccine or a placebo. This material consisted of peripheral blood, taken in a trial of Ad26.COV2.S vaccine versus placebo. The V gene is TRBV5-1, the J gene TRBJ2-5, with unresolved D. The CDR3 loop is CASSLVGVGIQETQYF. The CDR3 DNA reads as TGCGCCAGCAGCTTGGTTGGGGTAGGGATTCAAGAGACCCAGTACTTC.